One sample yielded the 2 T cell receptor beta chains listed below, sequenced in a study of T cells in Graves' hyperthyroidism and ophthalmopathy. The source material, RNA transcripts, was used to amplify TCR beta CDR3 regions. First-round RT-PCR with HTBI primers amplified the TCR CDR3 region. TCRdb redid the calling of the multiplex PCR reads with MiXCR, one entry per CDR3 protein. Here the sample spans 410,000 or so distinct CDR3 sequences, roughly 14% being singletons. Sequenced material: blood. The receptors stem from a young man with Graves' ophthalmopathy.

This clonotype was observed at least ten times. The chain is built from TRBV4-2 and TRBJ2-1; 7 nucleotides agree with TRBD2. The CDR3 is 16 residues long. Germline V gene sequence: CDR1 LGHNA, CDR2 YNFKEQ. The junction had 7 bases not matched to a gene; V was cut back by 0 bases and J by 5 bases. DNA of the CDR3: TGTGCCAGCAGCCAAGAGGGTCAGGGAGGGCACAATGAGCAGTTCTTC. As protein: CASSQEGQGGHNEQFF.

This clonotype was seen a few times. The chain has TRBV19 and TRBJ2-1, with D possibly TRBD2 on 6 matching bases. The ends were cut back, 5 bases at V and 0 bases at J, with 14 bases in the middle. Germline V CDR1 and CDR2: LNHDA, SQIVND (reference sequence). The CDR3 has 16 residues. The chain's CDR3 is CASSPRGLSSYNEQFF. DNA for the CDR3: TGTGCCAGTAGTCCCCGGGGACTGAGCTCCTACAATGAGCAGTTCTTC. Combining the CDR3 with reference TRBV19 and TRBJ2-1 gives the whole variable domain DGGITQSPKYLFRKEGQNVTLSCEQNLNHDAMYWYRQDPGQGLRLIYYSQIVNDFQKGDIAEGYSVSREKKESFPLTVTSAQKNPTAFYLCASSPRGLSSYNEQFFGPGTRLTVL.